This TCR beta chain emerged from a study of blood T cell repertoires in COVID-19. TCRdb's copy holds only in-frame clones and misses some; the assay was immunoSEQ multiplex PCR. The table has 390,000 or so clones, 85% to 90% seen once. Sequencing was carried out using PBMCs or T cells enriched from blood (not recorded which). The origin of this receptor is a woman in her forties or fifties who had recovered from COVID-19.

The CDR3 sequence is CASSLGAGGPRETQYF. Here the CDR3 DNA reads TGTGCCAGCAGCTTGGGAGCGGGGGGGCCGAGAGAGACCCAGTACTTC. The gene calls are TRBV11-2 and TRBJ2-5, with 10 bases identical to TRBD2. CDR3 length equals 16 residues. Germline CDR1 reads SGHAT; CDR2 reads FQNNGV. V dropped 3 bases and J dropped 4; count of bases not matched to a gene: 8.